This TCR beta chain was retrieved from a study of cytomegalovirus exposure and HLA in healthy donors. Germline assignment: CDR1 MNHEY and CDR2 SVGAGI. The V end lost 6 bases, the J end lost 0 bases, and 11 bases lay between the germline ends. The CDR3 extends over 15 amino acids. Details on this clone: Its matching antigen is unknown.

It was with 60 Vbeta and 13 Jbeta primers that the PCR ran. The assay was immunoSEQ multiplex PCR, and TCRdb's table has in-frame clones only and misses some. This sample has 150,000 to 200,000 clones, with 70% to 80% found just once. Findings of the study overall: The records held CMV serostatus as the only immune exposure information. Owing to their indistinguishability, certain V segments, notably TRBV6-2 and TRBV6-3, were excluded.

This TCR was recovered from a woman between 45 and 60 years old in good health and CMV-seronegative. This chain connects TRBV6-5 to TRBJ2-2, with D maybe TRBD1 (5 bases). Sequencing was performed on PBMCs. The CDR3 DNA follows: TGTGCCAGCAGCACCAGGGTGACGAACACCGGGGAGCTGTTTTTT. This codes for CASSTRVTNTGELFF.